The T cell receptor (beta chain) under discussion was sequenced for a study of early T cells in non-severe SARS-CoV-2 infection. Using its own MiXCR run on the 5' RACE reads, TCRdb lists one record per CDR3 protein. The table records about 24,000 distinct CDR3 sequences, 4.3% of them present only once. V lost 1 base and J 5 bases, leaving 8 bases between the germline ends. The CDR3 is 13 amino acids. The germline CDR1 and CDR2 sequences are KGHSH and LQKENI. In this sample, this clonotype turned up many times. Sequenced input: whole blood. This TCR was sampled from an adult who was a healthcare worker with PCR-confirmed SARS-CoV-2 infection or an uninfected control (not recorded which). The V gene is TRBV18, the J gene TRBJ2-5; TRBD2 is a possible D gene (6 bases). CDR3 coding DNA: TGTGCCAGCTCACCACGGGAGGTGGAGACCCAGTACTTC. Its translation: CASSPREVETQYF. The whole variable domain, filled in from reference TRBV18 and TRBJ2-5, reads NAGVMQNPRHLVRRRGQEARLRCSPMKGHSHVYWYRQLPEEGLKFMVYLQKENIIDESGMPKERFSAEFPKEGPSILRIQQVVRGDSAAYFCASSPREVETQYFGPGTRLLVL.